This TCR beta chain appears in the sequencing data of a study of identical twins. As concerns this clonotype: Antigen: not known.

V was pared by 10 bases and J by 6 bases, with 6 bases of the junction left unmatched. Germline CDR1 is MDHEN and CDR2 is SYDVKM. This CDR3 contains 13 residues. TCRdb independently ran MiXCR on the 5' RACE reads; one entry per CDR3 protein. The table has approximately 680,000 distinct CDR3 sequences, just over 7% seen once. Overall study results and limits: Researchers caution that invariant MAIT and iNKT cells could partly confound zero-insertion analyses. Instead of following the same donors, the conclusions were based on cross-sectional statistical analysis.

Each donor was a healthy Caucasian. The data also belong to a second study, concerning yellow fever vaccine responses in identical twins.

The clonotype originates from a woman aged 18-29 years in good health. Sequences were obtained from PBMCs. This chain joins TRBV28 and TRBJ1-5; 10 bases align to TRBD1. Here the CDR3 reads CATRDRGTQPQHF. The CDR3 nucleotides are TGTGCCACCCGGGACAGGGGCACTCAGCCCCAGCATTTT.